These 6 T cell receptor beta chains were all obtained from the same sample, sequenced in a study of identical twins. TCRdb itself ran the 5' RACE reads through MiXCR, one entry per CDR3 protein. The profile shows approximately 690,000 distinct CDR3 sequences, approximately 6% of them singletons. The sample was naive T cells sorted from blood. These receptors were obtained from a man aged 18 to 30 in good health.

The CDR3 loop is CSAQIVGGQGPLSSYNEQFF. In DNA, the CDR3 is TGCAGCGCCCAGATCGTAGGGGGGCAGGGGCCACTGAGCTCCTACAATGAGCAGTTCTTC. The rearrangement uses TRBV29-1 and TRBJ2-1; perhaps D is TRBD1 or TRBD2 (6 bases each). The germline V and J ends were trimmed by 7 bases and 0 bases, with 31 bases remaining between them. Germline CDR1 SQVTM, CDR2 ANQGSEA. The CDR3 is made up of 20 amino acids.

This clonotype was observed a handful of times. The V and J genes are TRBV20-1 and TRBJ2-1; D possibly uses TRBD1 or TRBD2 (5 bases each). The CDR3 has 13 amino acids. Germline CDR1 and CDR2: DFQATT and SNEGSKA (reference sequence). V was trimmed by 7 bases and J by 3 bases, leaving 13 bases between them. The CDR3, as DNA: TGCAGTGGAAAGGGACCTATCTACAATGAGCAGTTCTTC. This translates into CSGKGPIYNEQFF.

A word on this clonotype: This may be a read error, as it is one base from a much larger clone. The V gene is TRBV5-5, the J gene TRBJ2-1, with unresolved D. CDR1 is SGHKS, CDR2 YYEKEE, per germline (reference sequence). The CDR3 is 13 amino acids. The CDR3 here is CASSLNLANDQFF. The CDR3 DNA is TGTGCCAGCAGCTTGAACTTAGCCAATGATCAGTTCTTC.

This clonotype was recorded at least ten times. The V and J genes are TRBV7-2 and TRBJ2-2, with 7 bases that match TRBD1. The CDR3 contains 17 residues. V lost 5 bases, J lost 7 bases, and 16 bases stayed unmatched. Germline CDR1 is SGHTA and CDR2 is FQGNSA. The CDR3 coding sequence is TGTGCCAGCAGCCACCTCCCCGGGACAGTTGAGGTCGGGGAGCTGTTTTTT. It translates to CASSHLPGTVEVGELFF.

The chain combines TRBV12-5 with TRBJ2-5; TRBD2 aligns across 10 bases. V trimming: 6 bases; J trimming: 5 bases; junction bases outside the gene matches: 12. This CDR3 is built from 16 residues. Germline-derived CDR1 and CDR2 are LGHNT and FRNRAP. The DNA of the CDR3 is TGTGCTAGTGGGCCAGCGGGAGGGCCCTCTGTGGAGACCCAGTACTTC. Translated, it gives CASGPAGGPSVETQYF. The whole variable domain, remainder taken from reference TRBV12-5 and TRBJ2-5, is DARVTQTPRHKVTEMGQEVTMRCQPILGHNTVFWYRQTMMQGLELLAYFRNRAPLDDSGMPKDRFSAEMPDATLATLKIQPSEPRDSAVYFCASGPAGGPSVETQYFGPGTRLLVL.

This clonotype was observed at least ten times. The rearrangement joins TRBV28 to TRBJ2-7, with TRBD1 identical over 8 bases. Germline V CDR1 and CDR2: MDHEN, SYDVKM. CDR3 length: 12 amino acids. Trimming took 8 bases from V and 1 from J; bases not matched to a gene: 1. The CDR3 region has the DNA TGTGCCAGCGGGGACAGGTCCTACGAGCAGTACTTC. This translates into CASGDRSYEQYF. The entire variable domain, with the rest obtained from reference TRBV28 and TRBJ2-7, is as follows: DVKVTQSSRYLVKRTGEKVFLECVQDMDHENMFWYRQDPGLGLRLIYFSYDVKMKEKGDIPEGYSVSREKKERFSLILESASTNQTSMYLCASGDRSYEQYFGPGTRLTVT.